This T cell receptor (beta chain) was recorded in a study of cytomegalovirus exposure and HLA in healthy donors. Study as a whole: The same platform was used for the 90 to 150 validation repertoires and the 600 to 850 first-cohort repertoires, a later analysis reported.

Using immunoSEQ multiplex PCR, the repertoire was profiled, and TCRdb retains in-frame clones only, with some absent. The sample yields some 240,000 clones, around 86% seen once. The junction had 9 bases not matched to a gene; V was cut back by 5 bases and J by 2 bases. The CDR3 consists of 15 residues. The V gene's germline CDR1 is SGHRS and CDR2 YFSETQ. Concerning this clone: Its target is not known.

Whole-study results and caveats: The study recorded over 150 TCR beta chains that were cytomegalovirus-associated.

Sequencing was done on a sample of PBMCs. The source is a woman aged 18-30 years in good health and CMV-seropositive. V usage is TRBV5-1 and J usage is TRBJ2-7; 8 nucleotides match TRBD1. In DNA form, the CDR3 reads TGCGCCAGCAGTTTTAGCCAGGGGGCCCCCTACGAGCAGTACTTC. Its protein product is CASSFSQGAPYEQYF.